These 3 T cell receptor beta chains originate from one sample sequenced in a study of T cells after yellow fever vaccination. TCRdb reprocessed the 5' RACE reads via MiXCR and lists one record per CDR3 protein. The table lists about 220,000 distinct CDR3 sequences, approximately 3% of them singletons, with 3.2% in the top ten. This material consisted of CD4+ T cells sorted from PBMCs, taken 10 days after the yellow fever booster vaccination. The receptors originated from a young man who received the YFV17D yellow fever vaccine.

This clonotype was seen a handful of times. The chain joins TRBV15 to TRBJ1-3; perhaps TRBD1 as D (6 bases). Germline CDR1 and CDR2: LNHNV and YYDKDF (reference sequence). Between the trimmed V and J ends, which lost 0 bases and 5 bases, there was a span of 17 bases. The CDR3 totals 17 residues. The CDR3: CATSRDFPTGPRNTIYF. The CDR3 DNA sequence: TGTGCCACCAGCAGAGATTTCCCAACAGGGCCAAGAAACACCATATATTTT. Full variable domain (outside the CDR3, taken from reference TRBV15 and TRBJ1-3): DAMVIQNPRYQVTQFGKPVTLSCSQTLNHNVMYWYQQKSSQAPKLLFHYYDKDFNNEADTPDNFQSRRPNTSFCFLDIRSPGLGDTAMYLCATSRDFPTGPRNTIYFGEGSWLTVV.

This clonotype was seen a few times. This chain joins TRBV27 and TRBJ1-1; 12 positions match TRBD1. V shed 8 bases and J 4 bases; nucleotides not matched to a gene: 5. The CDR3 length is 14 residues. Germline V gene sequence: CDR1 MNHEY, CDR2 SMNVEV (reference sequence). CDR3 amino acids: CASFGTGGLTEAFF. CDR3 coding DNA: TGTGCCAGCTTTGGGACAGGGGGCCTCACTGAAGCTTTCTTT.

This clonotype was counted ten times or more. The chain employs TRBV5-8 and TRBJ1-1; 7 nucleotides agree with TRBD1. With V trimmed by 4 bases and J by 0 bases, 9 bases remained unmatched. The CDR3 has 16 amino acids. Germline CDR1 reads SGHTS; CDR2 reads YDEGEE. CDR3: CASSIYTGAMNTEAFF. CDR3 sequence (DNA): TGTGCCAGCAGCATATACACAGGGGCCATGAACACTGAAGCTTTCTTT.